This TCR beta chain was sequenced during a study of blood T cell repertoires in COVID-19. Study information: Italy, Spain and the United States were the sources of the convalescent and acute COVID-19 samples. In each case, the material was cDNA or gDNA derived from T cells, B-cell-depleted T cells, or PBMCs.

In the authors' workflow: Amplification with reference gene primers provided the estimates of nucleated cell counts. Method: immunoSEQ multiplex PCR; TCRdb's copy keeps in-frame clones and lacks some. Clone size and V and J calls were adopted from that table, with D and trimming inferred from the DNA. Found here are approximately 90,000 clones, about 85% of them singletons; the top ten hold approximately 13%. Deletions cut 4 bases from V and 5 bases from J, with 19 bases between. This CDR3 comprises 16 residues. Germline CDR1 LGHDT, CDR2 YNNKEL (reference sequence). Specimen: peripheral blood. The rearrangement uses TRBV3-1 (or the pseudogene TRBV3-2) and TRBJ2-3; D may be TRBD2 (7 bases). This receptor was obtained from a human donor in a cohort sampled during active COVID-19. The chain's CDR3 is CASSPSTGGALDTQYF. The CDR3 nucleotides are TGTGCCAGCAGCCCTTCCACGGGGGGCGCCCTAGATACGCAGTATTTT.